This TCR beta chain came from a study of T cell responses to AZD1222 COVID-19 vaccine. Only in-frame clones appear in the TCRdb table, and some are missing; sequencing was by immunoSEQ multiplex PCR. Of approximately 140,000 clones listed, about 93% were seen once; the top ten hold approximately 5.4%. The CDR3 covers 15 residues. Germline values: CDR1 MDHEN, CDR2 SYDVKM. Trimming cost V 6 bases and J 1 base, with 15 bases left between them. The sample consisted of peripheral blood, taken on day 0 of AZD1222 vaccination. This TCR was recovered from an adult in good health. The chain is built from TRBV28 and TRBJ1-1; TRBD1 is a possible D gene (6 bases). The CDR3 loop reads CASSPAGAGNTEAFF. The DNA of the CDR3 is TGTGCCAGCAGCCCCGCGGGGGCCGGGAACACTGAAGCTTTCTTT. The full variable domain, in which reference TRBV28 and TRBJ1-1 provide the parts outside the CDR3, is DVKVTQSSRYLVKRTGEKVFLECVQDMDHENMFWYRQDPGLGLRLIYFSYDVKMKEKGDIPEGYSVSREKKERFSLILESASTNQTSMYLCASSPAGAGNTEAFFGQGTRLTVV.